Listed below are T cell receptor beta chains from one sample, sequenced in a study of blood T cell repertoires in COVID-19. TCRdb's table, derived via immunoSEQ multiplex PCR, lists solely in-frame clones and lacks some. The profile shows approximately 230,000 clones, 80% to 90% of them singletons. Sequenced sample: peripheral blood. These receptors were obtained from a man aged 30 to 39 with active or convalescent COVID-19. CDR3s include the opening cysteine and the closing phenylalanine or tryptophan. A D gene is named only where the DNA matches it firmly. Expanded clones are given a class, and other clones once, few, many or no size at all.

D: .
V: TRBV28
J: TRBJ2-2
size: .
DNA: TGTGCCAGCAGTTTGCGAACCGGGGAGCTGTTTTTT
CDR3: CASSLRTGELFF

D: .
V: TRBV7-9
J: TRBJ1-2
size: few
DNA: TGTGCCAGCATTCCTTCCGGAGACTATGGCTACACCTTC
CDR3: CASIPSGDYGYTF

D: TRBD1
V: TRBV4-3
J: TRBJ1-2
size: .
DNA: TGCGCCAGCAGCCAAGAGAAGACAGGGGGGGATGGCTACACCTTC
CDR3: CASSQEKTGGDGYTF

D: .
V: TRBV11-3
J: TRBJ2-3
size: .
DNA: TGTGCCAGCAGCCCCGGGGAGGATACGCAGTATTTT
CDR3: CASSPGEDTQYF

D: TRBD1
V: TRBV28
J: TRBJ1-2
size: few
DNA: TGTGCCAGCAGTCCCCGGACAGGCTATGGCTACACCTTC
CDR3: CASSPRTGYGYTF

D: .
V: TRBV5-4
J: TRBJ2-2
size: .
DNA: TGTGCCAGCAGCTTGAGCGTCACCGGGGAGCTGTTTTTT
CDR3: CASSLSVTGELFF

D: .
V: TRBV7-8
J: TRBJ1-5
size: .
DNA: TGTGCCAGCAGCGCACGCCCTGGTGCGGTTGTAGGGCCCCAGCATTTT
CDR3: CASSARPGAVVGPQHF

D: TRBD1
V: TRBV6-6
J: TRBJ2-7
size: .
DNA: TGTGCCAGCACCATCCGGGACAGGGGCTCCCACGAGCAGTACTTC
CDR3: CASTIRDRGSHEQYF

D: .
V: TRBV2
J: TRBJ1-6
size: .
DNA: TGTGCCAGCAGTGAAGATTGGGGCGGCTCACCCCTCCACTTT
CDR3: CASSEDWGGSPLHF

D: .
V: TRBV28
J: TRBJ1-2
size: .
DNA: TGTGCCAGCAGTGGGGGCGTAGGATCTCACTACACCTTC
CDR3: CASSGGVGSHYTF

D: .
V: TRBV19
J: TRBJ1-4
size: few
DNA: TGTGCCAGTAGTATCCTGGCAGCGGACGAAAAACTGTTTTTT
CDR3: CASSILAADEKLFF

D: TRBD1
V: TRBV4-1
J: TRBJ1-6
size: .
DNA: TGCGCCAGCAGCCAAACTCCGGGACAGGGAGTTTCACCCCTCCACTTT
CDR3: CASSQTPGQGVSPLHF

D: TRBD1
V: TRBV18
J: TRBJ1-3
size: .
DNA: TGTGCCAGCTCACGGGAGGACAGGGGTCCGGTAAACACCATATATTTT
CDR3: CASSREDRGPVNTIYF

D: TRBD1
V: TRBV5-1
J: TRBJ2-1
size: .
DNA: TGCGCCAGCAGCGCCGGGACAGGGGCCTACAATGAGCAGTTCTTC
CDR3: CASSAGTGAYNEQFF

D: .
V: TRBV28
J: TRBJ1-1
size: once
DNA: TGTGCCAGCAGTTTGTCCCAGGGATTCGAAGCTTTCTTT
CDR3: CASSLSQGFEAFF

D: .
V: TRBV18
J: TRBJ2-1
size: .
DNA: TGTGCCAGCTCACCCCCCGTCACAGGGTGGAATGAGCAGTTCTTC
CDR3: CASSPPVTGWNEQFF

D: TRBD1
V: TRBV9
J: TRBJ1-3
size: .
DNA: TGTGCCAGCAGCTCAACAGGGGCCTCTGGAAACACCATATATTTT
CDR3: CASSSTGASGNTIYF

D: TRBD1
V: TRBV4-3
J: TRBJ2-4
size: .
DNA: TGCGCCAGCAGCCAAGACCGGACAGGGGTAGCCAAAAACATTCAGTACTTC
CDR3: CASSQDRTGVAKNIQYF

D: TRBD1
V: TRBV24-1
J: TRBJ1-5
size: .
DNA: TGTGCCACCAGTGTGTCAGGGGGAGGAAATCAGCCCCAGCATTTT
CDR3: CATSVSGGGNQPQHF

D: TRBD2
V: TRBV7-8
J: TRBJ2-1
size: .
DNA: TGTGCCAGCAGCTTAGAGGCTAGCGGAGGGTACAATGAGCAGTTCTTC
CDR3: CASSLEASGGYNEQFF

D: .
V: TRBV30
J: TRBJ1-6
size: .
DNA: TGTGCCTGGAGTGGGGGATGGACAGCGTATAATTCACCCCTCCACTTT
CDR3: CAWSGGWTAYNSPLHF

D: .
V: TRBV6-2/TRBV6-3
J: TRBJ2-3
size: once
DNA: TGTGCCAGCAGTTACTCGGCCCAGGGTAAGGGCACAGATACGCAGTATTTT
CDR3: CASSYSAQGKGTDTQYF

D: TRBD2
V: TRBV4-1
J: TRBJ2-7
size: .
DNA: TGCGCCAGCTCCCAGCGGGGAGGGCTTAGAAGCGAGCAGTACTTC
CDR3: CASSQRGGLRSEQYF

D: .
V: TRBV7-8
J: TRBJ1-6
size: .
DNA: TGTGCCAGCAGCCAGATGGAGGAAGGTTCACCCCTCCACTTT
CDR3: CASSQMEEGSPLHF

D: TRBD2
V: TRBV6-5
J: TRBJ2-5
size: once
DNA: TGTGCCAGCAGGGAGAGCGGGAGGGCCGGAGAGACCCAGTACTTC
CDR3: CASRESGRAGETQYF

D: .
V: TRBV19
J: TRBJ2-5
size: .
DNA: TGTGCCAGTAGTATCGGAGGGTCCCAAGAGACCCAGTACTTC
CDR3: CASSIGGSQETQYF

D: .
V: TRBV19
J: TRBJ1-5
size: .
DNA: TGTGCCAGTAGTGAACAGGTGTCCAATCAGCCCCAGCATTTT
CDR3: CASSEQVSNQPQHF

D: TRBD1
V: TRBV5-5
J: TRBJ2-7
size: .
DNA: TGTGCCAGCAGCTTAACGACAGGGCGCGAGCAGTACTTC
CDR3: CASSLTTGREQYF

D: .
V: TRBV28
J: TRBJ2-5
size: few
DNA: TGTGCCAGCAGTTCCCCCGACGGGGTAGAGACCCAGTACTTC
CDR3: CASSSPDGVETQYF

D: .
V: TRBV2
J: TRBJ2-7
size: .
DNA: TGTGCCAGCAGAGAAGACAGGATTTACGAGCAGTACTTC
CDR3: CASREDRIYEQYF

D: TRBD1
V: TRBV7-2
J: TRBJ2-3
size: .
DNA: TGTGCCAGCAGCCCTGGGACAGCCCGTAGGGTGGATACGCAGTATTTT
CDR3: CASSPGTARRVDTQYF

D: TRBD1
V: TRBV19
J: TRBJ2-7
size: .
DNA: TGTGCCAGTAGTACGGGGACAGGGGACTTCGAGCAGTACTTC
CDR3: CASSTGTGDFEQYF

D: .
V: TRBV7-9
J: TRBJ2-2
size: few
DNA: TGTGCCAGCAGCCTCCTGGGGGGGAACACCGGGGAGCTGTTTTTT
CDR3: CASSLLGGNTGELFF

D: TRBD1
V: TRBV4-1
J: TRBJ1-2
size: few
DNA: TGCGCCAGCAGCCAAGGACAGGGACCCTATGGCTACACCTTC
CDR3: CASSQGQGPYGYTF

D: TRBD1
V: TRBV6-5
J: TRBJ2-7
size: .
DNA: TGTGCCAGCAGTAGGGGACAGGTCTACGAGCAGTACTTC
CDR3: CASSRGQVYEQYF

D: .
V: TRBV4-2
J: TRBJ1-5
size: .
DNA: TGTGCCAGCAGCCAAACTTTCGATCATACAGGGTTTGTTCAGCCCCAGCATTTT
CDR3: CASSQTFDHTGFVQPQHF

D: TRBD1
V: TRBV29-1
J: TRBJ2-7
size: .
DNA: TGCAGCGTCGGGACAGCTAATAACTACGAGCAGTACTTC
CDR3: CSVGTANNYEQYF

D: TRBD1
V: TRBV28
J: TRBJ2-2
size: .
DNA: TGTGCCAGCAGTTATGGCGGGACAGGGTATGACGGGGAGCTGTTTTTT
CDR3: CASSYGGTGYDGELFF

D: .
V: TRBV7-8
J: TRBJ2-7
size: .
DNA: TGTGCCAGCAGCCCAAAAGCGGGTCTTTCCTACGAGCAGTACTTC
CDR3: CASSPKAGLSYEQYF

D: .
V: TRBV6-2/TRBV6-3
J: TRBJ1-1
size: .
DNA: TGTGCCAGCAGTTACGGGGGGGGCACTGAAGCTTTCTTT
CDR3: CASSYGGGTEAFF

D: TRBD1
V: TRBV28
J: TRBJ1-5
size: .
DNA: TGTGCCAGCAGTTTCAAGTCCGGGACAGGGAACAATCAGCCCCAGCATTTT
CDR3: CASSFKSGTGNNQPQHF

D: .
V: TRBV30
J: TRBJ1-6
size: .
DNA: TGTGCCTGGAATAGTGGCGGCGGACCCCTCCACTTT
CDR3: CAWNSGGGPLHF

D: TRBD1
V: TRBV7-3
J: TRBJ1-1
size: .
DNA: TGTGCCAGCAGCCCGGGGACAGACACTGAAGCTTTCTTT
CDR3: CASSPGTDTEAFF

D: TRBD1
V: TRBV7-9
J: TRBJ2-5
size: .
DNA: TGTGCCAGTAAGGCGGGGCAGGGGGCGGTGGAGACCCAGTACTTC
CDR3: CASKAGQGAVETQYF

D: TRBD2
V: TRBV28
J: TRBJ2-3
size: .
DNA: TGTGCCAGCAGTTCCGCTTTCCTGACGGGACTAGGATCAATAGATACGCAGTATTTT
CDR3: CASSSAFLTGLGSIDTQYF

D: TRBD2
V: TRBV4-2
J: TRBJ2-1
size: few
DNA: TGTGCCAGCAGCCAAGATGTTTGGCGGGGGGGCCAAAATGAGCAGTTCTTC
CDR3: CASSQDVWRGGQNEQFF

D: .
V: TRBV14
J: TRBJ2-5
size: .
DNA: TGTGCCAGCAGCCAAGGAGGGTCGGGACTTCAAGAGACCCAGTACTTC
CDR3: CASSQGGSGLQETQYF

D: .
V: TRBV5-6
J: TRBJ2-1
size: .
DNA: TGTGCCAGCAGCTTGGCGGGTAACTACAATGAGCAGTTCTTC
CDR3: CASSLAGNYNEQFF

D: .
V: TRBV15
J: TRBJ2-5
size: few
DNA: TGTGCCACCAGCAGAGAAACAGTATCCCAAGAGACCCAGTACTTC
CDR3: CATSRETVSQETQYF

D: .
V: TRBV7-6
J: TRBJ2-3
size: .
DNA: TGTGCCAGCAGCTTAGTACTAGCAGCTAGCACAGATACGCAGTATTTT
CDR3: CASSLVLAASTDTQYF

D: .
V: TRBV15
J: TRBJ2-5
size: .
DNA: TGTGCCACCAGCAGAGATGGGAGGGGGTTCGAGACCCAGTACTTC
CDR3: CATSRDGRGFETQYF

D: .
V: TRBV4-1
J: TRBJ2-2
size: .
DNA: TGCGCCAGCAGCCAAGATAGGACATACACCGCCGGGGAGCTGTTTTTT
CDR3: CASSQDRTYTAGELFF

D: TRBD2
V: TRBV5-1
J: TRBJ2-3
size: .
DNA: TGCGCCAGCAGGCTAGCGGGGGGCACAGATACGCAGTATTTT
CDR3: CASRLAGGTDTQYF

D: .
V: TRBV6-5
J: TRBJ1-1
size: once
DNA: TGTGCCAGCAGTTGGATGTCAGGGCCGAACACTGAAGCTTTCTTT
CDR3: CASSWMSGPNTEAFF

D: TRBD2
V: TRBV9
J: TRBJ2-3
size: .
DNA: TGTGCCAGCAGCGTAGCCCCTAGCGGTTCTAGCACAGATACGCAGTATTTT
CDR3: CASSVAPSGSSTDTQYF

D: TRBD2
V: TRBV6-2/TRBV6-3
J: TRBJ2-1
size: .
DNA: TGTGCCAGCAGTCCCCCCGGGACTAGCAATGAGCAGTTCTTC
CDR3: CASSPPGTSNEQFF

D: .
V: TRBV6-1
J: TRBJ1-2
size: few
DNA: TGTGCCAGCAGTGAATGGGGAGACTATGGCTACACCTTC
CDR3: CASSEWGDYGYTF

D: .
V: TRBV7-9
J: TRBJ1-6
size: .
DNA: TGTGCCAGCAGCTTAAGTGGTTCGGGTTCTAATTCACCCCTCCACTTT
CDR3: CASSLSGSGSNSPLHF

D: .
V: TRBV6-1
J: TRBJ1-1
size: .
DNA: TGTGCCAGCAGTGAAACCGGGGGGAACACTGAAGCTTTCTTT
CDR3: CASSETGGNTEAFF